This is a list of T cell receptor beta chains from one sample in a study of OX40 agonist ivuxolimab in advanced cancers. Repertoires were generated with immunoSEQ multiplex PCR, while TCRdb's copy carries only in-frame clones and drops some. The sample has more than 40,000 clones; about 78% are singletons. This specimen consisted of CD4+ or CD8+ T cells sorted from blood, obtained in a trial of the OX40 agonist ivuxolimab. These TCRs come from an adult with an advanced solid tumor such as melanoma, head and neck, liver or kidney cancer. CDR3s include the opening cysteine and the closing phenylalanine or tryptophan. The D gene is left open where the match is weak. The listing skips clone size in some rows; elsewhere it reads once, few, many or a size class.

TRBV2,.,TRBJ1-5,.,15,CASKLTGNSNQPQHF,TGTGCCAGCAAACTAACAGGGAATAGCAATCAGCCCCAGCATTTT
TRBV29-1,.,TRBJ1-3,TRBD1,12,CSATGTGNTIYF,TGCAGCGCGACAGGGACTGGAAACACCATATATTTT
TRBV7-3,.,TRBJ1-1,TRBD1,14,CASSLPNRGREAFF,TGTGCCAGCAGCTTACCCAACAGGGGAAGAGAAGCTTTCTTT
TRBV12-1,.,TRBJ1-2,.,16,CASSTRVVGKTYGYTF,TGTGCCAGCAGCACTAGGGTTGTGGGAAAGACCTATGGCTACACCTTC
TRBV27,.,TRBJ2-1,.,13,CASSFSWGNEQFF,TGTGCCAGCAGTTTCTCCTGGGGCAATGAGCAGTTCTTC
TRBV7-2,.,TRBJ2-3,.,16,CASSLLSGKGADTQYF,TGTGCCAGCAGCCTACTGAGCGGGAAGGGGGCAGATACGCAGTATTTT
TRBV27,.,TRBJ1-5,TRBD1,16,CASSYQMTGVGQPQHF,TGTGCCAGCAGTTACCAAATGACAGGGGTGGGCCAGCCCCAGCATTTT
TRBV10-3,once,TRBJ1-1,.,13,CAISLLEDAVAFF,TGTGCCATCAGTCTGCTCGAGGACGCAGTAGCTTTCTTT
TRBV6-5,.,TRBJ1-3,.,12,CASGASGNTIYF,TGTGCCAGCGGCGCCTCTGGAAACACCATATATTTT
TRBV2,.,TRBJ2-7,TRBD2,15,CASSERTSGAYEQYF,TGTGCCAGCAGTGAAAGGACTAGCGGCGCCTACGAGCAGTACTTC
TRBV5-4,.,TRBJ2-7,TRBD1,14,CASSPTGAPDEQYF,TGTGCCAGCAGCCCCACAGGGGCCCCAGACGAGCAGTACTTC
TRBV28,.,TRBJ1-4,.,16,CASSPWQGTTNEKLFF,TGTGCCAGCAGTCCATGGCAGGGGACAACTAATGAAAAACTGTTTTTT
TRBV7-3,.,TRBJ2-3,TRBD2,18,CASSYGQGTSGFTDTQYF,TGTGCCAGCAGCTATGGACAGGGGACTAGCGGGTTCACAGATACGCAGTATTTT
TRBV30,.,TRBJ2-1,TRBD2,12,CAYRRGVNEQFF,TGTGCCTATCGTCGGGGGGTCAATGAGCAGTTCTTC
TRBV5-6,few,TRBJ1-6,.,12,CASSWSSSPLHF,TGTGCCAGCAGCTGGAGTTCTAGTCCCCTCCACTTT
TRBV11-2,once,TRBJ2-1,TRBD1,17,CASSSIRGLRSYNEQFF,TGTGCCAGCAGCTCAATTAGGGGGCTTCGGTCCTACAATGAGCAGTTCTTC
TRBV6-6,.,TRBJ2-5,.,16,CASSPQVRSSQETQYF,TGTGCCAGCAGCCCTCAGGTTCGGTCTTCACAAGAGACCCAGTACTTC
TRBV7-3,.,TRBJ2-2,.,15,CASSSRGSNTGELFF,TGTGCCAGCAGCTCCCGGGGCTCGAACACCGGGGAGCTGTTTTTT
TRBV6-5,.,TRBJ2-2,.,13,CASSVDFNGELFF,TGTGCCAGCAGTGTGGACTTTAACGGGGAGCTGTTTTTT
TRBV5-1,.,TRBJ1-5,.,15,CASSYEGKQGQPQHF,TGCGCCAGCAGTTACGAGGGCAAACAAGGCCAGCCCCAGCATTTT
TRBV5-1,few,TRBJ2-7,.,14,CASSLDPSSYEQYF,TGCGCCAGCAGCTTGGACCCGAGCTCCTACGAGCAGTACTTC
TRBV5-1,medium-sized,TRBJ2-7,.,13,CASSFERGNEQYF,TGCGCCAGCAGCTTCGAAAGGGGAAACGAGCAGTACTTC
TRBV28,.,TRBJ2-7,TRBD1,16,CASSSPGTGGSYEQYF,TGTGCCAGCAGTTCCCCCGGGACAGGGGGTTCCTACGAGCAGTACTTC
TRBV7-8,.,TRBJ1-2,.,13,CASSLGTVYGYTF,TGTGCCAGCAGCTTAGGGACAGTTTATGGCTACACCTTC
TRBV7-9,few,TRBJ1-2,TRBD1,12,CASSRTGWGYTF,TGTGCCAGCAGCCGGACAGGTTGGGGCTACACCTTC
TRBV10-2,few,TRBJ2-6,.,14,CATTSQAGANVLTF,TGCGCCACCACGTCTCAAGCTGGGGCCAACGTCCTGACTTTC
TRBV7-3,.,TRBJ1-2,.,14,CASSPVGGSYGYTF,TGTGCCAGCAGCCCGGTGGGGGGCAGTTATGGCTACACCTTC
TRBV2,few,TRBJ2-6,.,18,CASSDWTLLRSRANVLTF,TGTGCCAGCAGTGATTGGACACTACTTAGGAGTCGGGCCAACGTCCTGACTTTC
TRBV6-6,.,TRBJ2-7,TRBD2,13,CASRTSGVGEQYF,TGTGCCAGCAGGACTAGCGGGGTAGGGGAGCAGTACTTC
TRBV5-1,few,TRBJ2-1,TRBD2,13,CASTGLAGGEQFF,TGCGCCAGCACGGGACTAGCGGGAGGTGAGCAGTTCTTC
TRBV5-1,.,TRBJ2-5,.,14,CASSSEGVQETQYF,TGCGCCAGCAGCTCTGAAGGGGTCCAAGAGACCCAGTACTTC
TRBV7-3,.,TRBJ2-7,TRBD2,14,CASSSRRLAFEQYF,TGTGCCAGCAGCTCCCGCCGACTAGCGTTCGAGCAGTACTTC
TRBV18,once,TRBJ2-7,.,14,CASSPRQGVYEQYF,TGTGCCAGCTCACCACGTCAGGGCGTCTACGAGCAGTACTTC
TRBV14,many,TRBJ2-3,.,11,CASSQVDTQYF,TGTGCCAGCAGCCAAGTAGATACGCAGTATTTT
TRBV10-3,.,TRBJ2-2,TRBD2,15,CAISGREEGTGELFF,TGTGCCATCAGTGGACGGGAGGAGGGCACCGGGGAGCTGTTTTTT
TRBV29-1,.,TRBJ2-3,TRBD1,13,CSVTGEHTDTQYF,TGCAGCGTTACAGGGGAGCACACAGATACGCAGTATTTT
TRBV29-1,.,TRBJ2-1,TRBD1,14,CSVERTGRVDEQFF,TGCAGCGTTGAACGGACAGGGAGAGTTGATGAGCAGTTCTTC
TRBV29-1,.,TRBJ2-3,.,12,CSVSGGTDTQYF,TGCAGCGTTTCGGGGGGCACAGATACGCAGTATTTT
TRBV18,.,TRBJ2-5,.,14,CASSPGPGQETQYF,TGTGCCAGCTCACCGGGTCCGGGCCAAGAGACCCAGTACTTC
TRBV7-9,.,TRBJ2-3,.,12,CASSRGADTQYF,TGTGCCAGCAGTCGAGGAGCAGATACGCAGTATTTT
TRBV5-5,.,TRBJ1-5,TRBD1,13,CASSRTGDQPQHF,TGTGCCAGCAGCCGGACAGGGGATCAGCCCCAGCATTTT
TRBV5-4,.,TRBJ1-4,TRBD1,14,CASSRQGASEKLFF,TGTGCCAGCAGCCGACAGGGGGCGTCAGAAAAACTGTTTTTT
TRBV4-1,.,TRBJ2-4,TRBD2,17,CASSQEDREGRGNIQYF,TGCGCCAGCAGCCAAGAGGACCGGGAGGGCCGGGGAAACATTCAGTACTTC
TRBV6-1,few,TRBJ1-2,.,19,CASSAPMAGSGHRNYGYTF,TGTGCCAGCAGTGCGCCCATGGCGGGCTCGGGGCACCGTAACTATGGCTACACCTTC
TRBV19,.,TRBJ1-1,.,13,CASSPFGHTEAFF,TGTGCCAGTAGTCCCTTTGGACACACTGAAGCTTTCTTT
TRBV15,.,TRBJ2-5,.,15,CATSRDNLAGETQYF,TGTGCCACCAGCAGAGATAACCTCGCCGGGGAGACCCAGTACTTC
TRBV10-3,.,TRBJ2-1,.,12,CAISEGPGEQFF,TGTGCCATCAGTGAAGGTCCGGGTGAGCAGTTCTTC
TRBV6-1,.,TRBJ1-2,TRBD1,15,CASHSRDRGIDGYTF,TGTGCCAGCCACTCCCGGGACAGGGGAATAGATGGCTACACCTTC
TRBV30,.,TRBJ1-5,.,13,CAWSVRSNQPQHF,TGTGCCTGGAGTGTACGGAGCAATCAGCCCCAGCATTTT
TRBV28,.,TRBJ1-2,.,13,CATTAQGHYGYTF,TGTGCCACCACCGCCCAGGGGCACTATGGCTACACCTTC
TRBV28,.,TRBJ2-5,TRBD1,13,CASSFQGAQTQYF,TGTGCCAGCAGTTTCCAGGGGGCGCAGACCCAGTACTTC
TRBV19,few,TRBJ2-2,TRBD1,16,CASSHNRGRDTGELFF,TGTGCCAGTAGCCATAACAGGGGGCGGGACACCGGGGAGCTGTTTTTT
TRBV2,.,TRBJ1-3,.,13,CASKTGPGNTIYF,TGTGCCAGCAAAACAGGGCCCGGAAACACCATATATTTT